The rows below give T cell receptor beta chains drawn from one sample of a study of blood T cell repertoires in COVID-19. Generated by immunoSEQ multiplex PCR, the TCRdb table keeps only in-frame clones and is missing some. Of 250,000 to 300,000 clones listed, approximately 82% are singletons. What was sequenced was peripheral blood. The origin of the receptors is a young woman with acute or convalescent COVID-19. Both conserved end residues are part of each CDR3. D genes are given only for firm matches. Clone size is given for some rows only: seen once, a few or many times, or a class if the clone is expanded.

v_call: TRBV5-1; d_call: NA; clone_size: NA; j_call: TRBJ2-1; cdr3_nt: TGCGCCAGCAGCTCTGTTTGGGGGCTCTCTTTATACAATGAGCAGTTCTTC; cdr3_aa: CASSSVWGLSLYNEQFF
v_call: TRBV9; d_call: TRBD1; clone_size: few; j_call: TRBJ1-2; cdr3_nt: TGTGCCAGCAGCGTTACGCCGGGACAGGGGGGAGGCTACACCTTC; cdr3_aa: CASSVTPGQGGGYTF
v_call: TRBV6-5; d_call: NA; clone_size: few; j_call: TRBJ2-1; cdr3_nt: TGTGCCAGCAGTTTTGTGGACTCAAGGTCTGATGAGCAGTTCTTC; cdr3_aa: CASSFVDSRSDEQFF
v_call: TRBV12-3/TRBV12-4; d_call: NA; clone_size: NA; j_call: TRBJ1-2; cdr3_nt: TGTGCCAGCAGTTCCCTAAGTTATGGCTACACCTTC; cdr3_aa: CASSSLSYGYTF
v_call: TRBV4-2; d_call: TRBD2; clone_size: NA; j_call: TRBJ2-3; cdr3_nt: TGTGCCAGCAGCCAAGAGGGGGGGGTAGTTGCAGATACGCAGTATTTT; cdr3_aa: CASSQEGGVVADTQYF
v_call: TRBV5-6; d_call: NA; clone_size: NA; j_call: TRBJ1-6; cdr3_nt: TGTGCCAGCAGCTTGTTTCAGGGGCTGACACCCCTCCACTTT; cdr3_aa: CASSLFQGLTPLHF
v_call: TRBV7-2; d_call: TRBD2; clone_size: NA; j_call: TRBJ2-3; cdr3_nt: TGTGCCAGCAGCCCCTGGACTAGCGGGATCACAGATACGCAGTATTTT; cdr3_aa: CASSPWTSGITDTQYF
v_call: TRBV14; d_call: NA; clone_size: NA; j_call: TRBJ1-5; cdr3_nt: TGTGCCAGCAGCCAAGGTGAGCAGCCCCAGCATTTT; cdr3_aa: CASSQGEQPQHF
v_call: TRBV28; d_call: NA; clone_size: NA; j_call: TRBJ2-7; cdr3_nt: TGTGCCAGCAGTTTAAGGGGGTCGTCGGGGCTCGAGCAGTACTTC; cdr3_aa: CASSLRGSSGLEQYF
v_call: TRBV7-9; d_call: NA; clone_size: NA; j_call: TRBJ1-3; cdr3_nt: TGTGCCAGCAGCTCCGACTACACCATATATTTT; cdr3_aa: CASSSDYTIYF
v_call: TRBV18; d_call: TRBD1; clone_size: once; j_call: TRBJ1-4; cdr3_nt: TGTGCCAGCTCGCCCGTAGTTTTAACGACAGGGGATAAGGCAAAACTGTTTTTT; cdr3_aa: CASSPVVLTTGDKAKLFF
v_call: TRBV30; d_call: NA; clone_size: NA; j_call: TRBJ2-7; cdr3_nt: TGTGCCTGGAGCGGGACTCCATCCTACGAGCAGTACTTC; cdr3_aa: CAWSGTPSYEQYF
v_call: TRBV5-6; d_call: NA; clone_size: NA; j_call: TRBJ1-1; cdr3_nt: TGTGCCAGCAGCTTGAGCGGACAGTCCGGCACTGAAGCTTTCTTT; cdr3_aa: CASSLSGQSGTEAFF
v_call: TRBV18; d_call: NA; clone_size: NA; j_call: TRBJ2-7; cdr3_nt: TGTGCCAGCTCTACGACTCGACTAGTGTGGGAGCAGTACTTC; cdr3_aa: CASSTTRLVWEQYF
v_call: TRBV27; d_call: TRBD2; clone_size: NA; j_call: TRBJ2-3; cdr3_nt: TGTGCCAGCAAACCTGGACTAGCGCCCGCAGATACGCAGTATTTT; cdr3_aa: CASKPGLAPADTQYF
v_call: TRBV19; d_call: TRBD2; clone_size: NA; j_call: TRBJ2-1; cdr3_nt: TGTGCCAGTAGTACCCCACCAGCGGGAGGTCATGAGCAGTTCTTC; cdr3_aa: CASSTPPAGGHEQFF
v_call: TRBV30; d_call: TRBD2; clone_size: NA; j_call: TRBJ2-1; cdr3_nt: TGTGCCTGGGGGGGACTAGCGGGAAAGTATGAGCAGTTCTTC; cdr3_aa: CAWGGLAGKYEQFF
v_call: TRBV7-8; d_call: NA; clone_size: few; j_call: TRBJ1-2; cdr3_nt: TGTGCCAGCAGCCGGACGGAGGCATATGGCTACACCTTC; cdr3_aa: CASSRTEAYGYTF
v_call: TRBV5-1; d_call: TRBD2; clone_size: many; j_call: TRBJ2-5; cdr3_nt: TGCGCCAGCAGCGGGAACCTACTAGCGGGAGAGACCCAGTACTTC; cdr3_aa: CASSGNLLAGETQYF
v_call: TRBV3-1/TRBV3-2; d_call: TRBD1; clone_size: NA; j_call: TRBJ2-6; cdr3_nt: TGTGCCAGCAGCCGAACAGGGGGCGCTGGGGCCAACGTCCTGACTTTC; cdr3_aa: CASSRTGGAGANVLTF
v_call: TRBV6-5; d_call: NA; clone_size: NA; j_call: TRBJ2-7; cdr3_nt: TGTGCCAGCAGCCATAATCGGTACGAGCAGTACTTC; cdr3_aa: CASSHNRYEQYF
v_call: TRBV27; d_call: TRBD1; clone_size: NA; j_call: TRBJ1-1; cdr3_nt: TGTGCCAGCAGTTTAAGGACAGGGGTGGCTTTCTTT; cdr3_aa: CASSLRTGVAFF
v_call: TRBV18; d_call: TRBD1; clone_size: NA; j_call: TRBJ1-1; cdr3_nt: TGTGCCAGCTCACCAGGACAGGTCATGAACACTGAAGCTTTCTTT; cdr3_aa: CASSPGQVMNTEAFF
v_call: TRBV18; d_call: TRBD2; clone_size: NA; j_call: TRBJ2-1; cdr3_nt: TGTGCCAGCTCACCACCGGCTAGCGGACCTGACAATGAGCAGTTCTTC; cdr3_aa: CASSPPASGPDNEQFF
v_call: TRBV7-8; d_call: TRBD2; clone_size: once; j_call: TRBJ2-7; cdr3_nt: TGTGCCAGCAGCTTACGATCCAGGACTAGCGGGCACGCCTACGAGCAGTACTTC; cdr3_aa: CASSLRSRTSGHAYEQYF
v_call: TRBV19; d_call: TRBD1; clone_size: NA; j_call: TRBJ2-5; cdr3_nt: TGTGCCAGTAGTCCAATGGACAGGGCCGGAGGAGAGACCCAGTACTTC; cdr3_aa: CASSPMDRAGGETQYF
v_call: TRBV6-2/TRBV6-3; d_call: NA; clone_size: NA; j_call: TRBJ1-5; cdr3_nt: TGTGCCAGCAGTGACCAAGGGGTCTTGGGTCAGCCCCAGCATTTT; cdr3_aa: CASSDQGVLGQPQHF
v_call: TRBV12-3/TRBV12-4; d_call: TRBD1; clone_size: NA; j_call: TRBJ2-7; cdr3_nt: TGTGCCAGCAGTCGGGACAGGGTATACGAGCAGTACTTC; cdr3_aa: CASSRDRVYEQYF
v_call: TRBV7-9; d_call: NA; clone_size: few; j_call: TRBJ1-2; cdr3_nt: TGTGCCAGCAGCTTACGAGGGTATGGCTACACCTTC; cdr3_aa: CASSLRGYGYTF
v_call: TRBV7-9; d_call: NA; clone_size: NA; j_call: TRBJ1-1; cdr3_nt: TGTGCCAGCAGCCCGGGGTGGGGGCTGAACACTGAAGCTTTCTTT; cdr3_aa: CASSPGWGLNTEAFF
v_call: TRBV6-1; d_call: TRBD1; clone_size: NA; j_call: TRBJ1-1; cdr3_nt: TGTGCCAGCAGTGAAGCGCCAGGGGGGATGATGAACACTGAAGCTTTCTTT; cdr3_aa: CASSEAPGGMMNTEAFF
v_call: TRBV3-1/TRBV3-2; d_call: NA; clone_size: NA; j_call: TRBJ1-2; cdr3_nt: TGTGCCAGCAGCCAAGCCCTAACAGTTCAAAGGAACTATGGCTACACCTTC; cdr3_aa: CASSQALTVQRNYGYTF
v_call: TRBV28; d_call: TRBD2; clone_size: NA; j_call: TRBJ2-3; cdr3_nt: TGTGCCAGCAGTAACCGAGCGGGAGTGTCGGCAGATACGCAGTATTTT; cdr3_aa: CASSNRAGVSADTQYF
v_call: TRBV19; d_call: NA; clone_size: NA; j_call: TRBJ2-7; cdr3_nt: TGTGCCAGTAGTATAAAACTAGGCCCCGGCGAGCAGTACTTC; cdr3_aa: CASSIKLGPGEQYF
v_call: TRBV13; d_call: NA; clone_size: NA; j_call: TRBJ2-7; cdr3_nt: TGTGCCAGCAGCTTAGGCCTGGGGAGCTCCTACGAGCAGTACTTC; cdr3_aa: CASSLGLGSSYEQYF
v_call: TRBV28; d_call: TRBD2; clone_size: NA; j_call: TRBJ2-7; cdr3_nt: TGTGCCAGCTATTCAGCGGGAGGGTCTGAGCAGTACTTC; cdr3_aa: CASYSAGGSEQYF